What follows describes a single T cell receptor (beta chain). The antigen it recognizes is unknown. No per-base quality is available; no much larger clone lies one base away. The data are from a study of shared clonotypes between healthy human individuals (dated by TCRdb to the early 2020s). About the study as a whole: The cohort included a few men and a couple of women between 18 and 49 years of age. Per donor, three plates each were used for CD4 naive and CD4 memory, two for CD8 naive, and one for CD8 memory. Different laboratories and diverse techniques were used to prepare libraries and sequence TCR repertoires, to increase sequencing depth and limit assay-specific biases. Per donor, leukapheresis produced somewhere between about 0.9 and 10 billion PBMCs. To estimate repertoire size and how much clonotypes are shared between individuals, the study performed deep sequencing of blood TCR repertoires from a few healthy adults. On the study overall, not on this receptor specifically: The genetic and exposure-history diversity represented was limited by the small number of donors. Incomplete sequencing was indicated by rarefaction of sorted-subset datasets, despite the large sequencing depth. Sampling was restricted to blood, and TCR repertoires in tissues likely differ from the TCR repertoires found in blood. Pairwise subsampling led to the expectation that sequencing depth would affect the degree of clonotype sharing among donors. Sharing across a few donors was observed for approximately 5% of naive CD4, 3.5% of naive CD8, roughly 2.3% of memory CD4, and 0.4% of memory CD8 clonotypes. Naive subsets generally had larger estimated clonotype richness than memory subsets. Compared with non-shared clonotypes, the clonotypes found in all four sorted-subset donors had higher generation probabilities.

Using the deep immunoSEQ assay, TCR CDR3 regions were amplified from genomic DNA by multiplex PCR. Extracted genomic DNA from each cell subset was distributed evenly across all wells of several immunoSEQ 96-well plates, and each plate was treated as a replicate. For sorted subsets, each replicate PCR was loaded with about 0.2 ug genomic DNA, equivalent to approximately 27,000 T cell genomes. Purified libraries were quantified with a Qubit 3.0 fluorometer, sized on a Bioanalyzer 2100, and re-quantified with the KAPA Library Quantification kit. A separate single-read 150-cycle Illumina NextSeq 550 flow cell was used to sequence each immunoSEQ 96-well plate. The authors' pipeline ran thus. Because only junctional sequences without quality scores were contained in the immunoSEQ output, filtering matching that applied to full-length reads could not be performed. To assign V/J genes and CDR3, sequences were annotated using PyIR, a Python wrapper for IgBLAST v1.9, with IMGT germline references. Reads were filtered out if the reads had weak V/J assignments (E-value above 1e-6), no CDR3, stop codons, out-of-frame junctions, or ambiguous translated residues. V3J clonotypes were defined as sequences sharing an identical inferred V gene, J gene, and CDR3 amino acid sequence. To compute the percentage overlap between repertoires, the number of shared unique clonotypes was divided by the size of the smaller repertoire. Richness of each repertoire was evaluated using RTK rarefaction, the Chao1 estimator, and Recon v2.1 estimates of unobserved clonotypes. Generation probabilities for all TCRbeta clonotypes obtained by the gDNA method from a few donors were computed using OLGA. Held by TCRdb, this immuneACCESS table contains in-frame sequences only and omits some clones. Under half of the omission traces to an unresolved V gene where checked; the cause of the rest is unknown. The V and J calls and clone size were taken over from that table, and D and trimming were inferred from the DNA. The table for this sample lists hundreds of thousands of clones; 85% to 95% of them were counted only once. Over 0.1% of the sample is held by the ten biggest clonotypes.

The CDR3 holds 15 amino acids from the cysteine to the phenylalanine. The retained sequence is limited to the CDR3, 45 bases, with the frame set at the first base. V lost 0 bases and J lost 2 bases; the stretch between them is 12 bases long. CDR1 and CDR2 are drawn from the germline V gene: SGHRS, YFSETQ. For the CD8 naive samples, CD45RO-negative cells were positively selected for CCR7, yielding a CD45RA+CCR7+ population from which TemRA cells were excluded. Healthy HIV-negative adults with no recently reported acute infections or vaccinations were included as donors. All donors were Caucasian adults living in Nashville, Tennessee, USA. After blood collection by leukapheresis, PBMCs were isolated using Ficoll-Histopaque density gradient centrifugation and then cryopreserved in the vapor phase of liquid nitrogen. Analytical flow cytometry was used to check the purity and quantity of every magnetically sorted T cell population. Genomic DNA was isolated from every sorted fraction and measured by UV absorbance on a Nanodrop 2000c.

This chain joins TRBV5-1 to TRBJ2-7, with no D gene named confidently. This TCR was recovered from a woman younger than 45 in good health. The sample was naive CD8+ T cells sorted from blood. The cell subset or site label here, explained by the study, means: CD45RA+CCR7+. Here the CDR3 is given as CASSLARTKTYEQYF. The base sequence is TGCGCCAGCAGCTTGGCCAGGACCAAGACCTACGAGCAGTACTTC.